Presented here are 12 T cell receptor beta chains from one specimen sequenced in a study of blood T cell repertoires in COVID-19. Sequencing used immunoSEQ multiplex PCR; TCRdb keeps in-frame clones, though not all of them. The table includes 85,000 to 110,000 clones, 84% detected once. Sequenced: peripheral blood. These receptors all stem from a human donor in a cohort sampled during active COVID-19.

This clone has just one count. Germline and junction disagree at one end, which may indicate a read error. The rearrangement links TRBV29-1 to TRBJ1-2; maybe TRBD1 (5 bases). Germline V lookup: CDR1 SQVTM, CDR2 ANQGSEA. The CDR3 has 12 amino acids. CDR3 DNA: TGCACCGTTGGGGGGGTTAACTATGGCTACACCTTC. Translating gives CTVGGVNYGYTF.

This chain links TRBV27 with TRBJ1-6; the match to TRBD1 covers 10 bases. CDR1 and CDR2 from the germline V gene are MNHEY and SMNVEV (reference sequence). CDR3 length equals 14 residues. V trimming: 8 bases; J trimming: 10 bases; junction bases outside the gene matches: 8. The DNA of the CDR3 is TGTGCCAGCCAGCGGACAGGGGGTCTGTCACCCCTCCACTTT. Translated, it gives CASQRTGGLSPLHF.

The DNA of the CDR3 is TGTGCCATAGGACAGGTTGGCAATTCACCCCTCCACTTT. This gives the protein CAIGQVGNSPLHF. The V call is TRBV10-3, the J call TRBJ1-6; 7 nucleotides agree with TRBD1. The CDR3 totals 13 residues. Unmatched junction bases numbered 6, after V lost 9 bases and J lost 7 bases. The germline CDR1 and CDR2 sequences are ENHRY and SYGVKD.

The J gene is TRBJ2-1, the V gene TRBV7-2; TRBD1 agrees at 7 bases. CDR1 and CDR2 from the germline V gene are SGHTA and FQGNSA. The CDR3 contains 15 residues. V shed 5 bases and J 10 bases; nucleotides not matched to a gene: 14. CDR3 sequence (DNA): TGTGCCAGCAGCCCAGGGACAGTTATCAGTTACGAGCAGTTCTTC. Residues: CASSPGTVISYEQFF.

This sequence joins TRBV14 and TRBJ1-1, with 9 positions matching TRBD1. From germline, CDR1 is SGHDN and CDR2 FVKESK. The V gene end was trimmed by 4 bases and the J gene end by 4 bases; junction bases not matched to a gene: 10. This CDR3 has 16 residues. The CDR3 sequence is CASSLWTGEGVTEAFF. CDR3 in DNA: TGTGCCAGCAGCCTCTGGACAGGGGAAGGGGTCACTGAAGCTTTCTTT.

This rearrangement joins TRBV7-9 to TRBJ1-3; TRBD1 might be the D (5 bases). Trimming removed 6 bases at V and 0 bases at J, with 12 bases between. Germline CDR1 is SEHNR and CDR2 is FQNEAQ (reference sequence). The CDR3 totals 15 residues. The CDR3 loop is CASRPGLASGNTIYF. The CDR3 DNA is TGTGCCAGCAGACCGGGACTGGCCTCTGGAAACACCATATATTTT.

Here the CDR3 reads CASSRGARYGYTF. Here the CDR3 DNA reads TGTGCCAGCAGCCGGGGGGCCAGATATGGCTACACCTTC. This chain joins TRBV12-3 or TRBV12-4 and TRBJ1-2, with D possibly matching TRBD1 (6 bases). The CDR3 is made up of 13 amino acids. V lost 6 bases, J lost 5 bases, and 13 bases lay in between.

The chain links TRBV9 to TRBJ2-3; TRBD2 matches 8 bases. Per germline, CDR1 SGDLS and CDR2 YYNGEE. With 4 bases clipped from V and 2 bases from J, the junction kept 9 bases outside the gene matches. The CDR3 runs 16 residues. The CDR3 here is CASSPREGTFTDTQYF. The DNA of the CDR3 is TGTGCCAGCAGCCCCCGGGAGGGCACCTTCACAGATACGCAGTATTTT.

This clone came up many times. V and J are TRBV4-2 and TRBJ1-3; no firm D call. This CDR3 has 16 residues. The V gene lost 1 base and the J gene lost 2 bases, with 12 bases spanning the gap. Germline V gene sequence: CDR1 LGHNA, CDR2 YNFKEQ. CDR3 DNA: TGTGCCAGCAGCCAAGCCCCAGTGGCAGCTGGAAACACCATATATTTT. It codes for CASSQAPVAAGNTIYF.

The rearrangement joins TRBV25-1 to TRBJ1-1; a possible D gene is TRBD1 (5 bases). Germline CDR1 MGHDK, CDR2 SYGVNS. The CDR3 is 15 residues long. V lost 3 bases and J 1 base, leaving 12 bases between the germline ends. CDR3 in amino acids: CASSEYGTGNTEAFF. For the CDR3, the DNA is TGTGCCAGCAGTGAGTACGGGACTGGGAACACTGAAGCTTTCTTT.

This clone appeared once. V is TRBV5-6 and J is TRBJ2-2; 9 bases are a match to TRBD1. V shed 7 bases and J 4 bases; nucleotides not matched to a gene: 8. In germline, CDR1 is SGHDT, CDR2 YYEEEE. This CDR3 has 15 amino acids. The CDR3 loop is CASGETGGSTGELFF. CDR3 in DNA: TGTGCCAGCGGAGAGACAGGGGGATCCACCGGGGAGCTGTTTTTT.

The chain recombines TRBV7-9 with TRBJ1-1; perhaps TRBD1 as D (5 bases). CDR1 is SEHNR and CDR2 is FQNEAQ in the germline V gene (reference sequence). The CDR3 runs 14 residues. V shed 5 bases and J shed 6 bases, with 16 bases lying between them. The CDR3 is CASSGRRGWAEAFF. The DNA of the CDR3 is TGTGCCAGCAGCGGGAGGAGGGGATGGGCTGAAGCTTTCTTT.